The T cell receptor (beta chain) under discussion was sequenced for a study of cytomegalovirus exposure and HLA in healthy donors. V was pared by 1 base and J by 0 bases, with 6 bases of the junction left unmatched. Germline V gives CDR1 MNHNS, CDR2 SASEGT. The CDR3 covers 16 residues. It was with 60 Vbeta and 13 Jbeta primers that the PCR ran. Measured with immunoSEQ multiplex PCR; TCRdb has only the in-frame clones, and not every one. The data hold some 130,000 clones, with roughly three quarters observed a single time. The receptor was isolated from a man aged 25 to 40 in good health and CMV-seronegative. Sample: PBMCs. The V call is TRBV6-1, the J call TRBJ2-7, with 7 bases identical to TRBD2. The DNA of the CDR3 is TGTGCCAGCAGTGAAGACCGCGGGAGTTTCTCCTACGAGCAGTACTTC. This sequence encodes CASSEDRGSFSYEQYF.